A selection of T cell receptor beta chains follows, all from one sample in a study of T-cell memory formation after mild COVID-19. TCRdb reprocessed the 5' RACE reads via MiXCR and lists one record per CDR3 protein. The data show 470,000 or so distinct CDR3 sequences, with over 15% seen just once and 20% to 25% held by the top ten. Specimen: PBMCs or a T cell subset sorted from them (not recorded which). Receptors were obtained from a man between 18 and 29 years old who had mild COVID-19 (a few samples of this study predate the infection). Cell type and time point are not known. Each CDR3 is given with its conserved first and last residue. The D gene is left open where the match is weak. Clone size is given for some rows only: seen once, a few or many times, or a class if the clone is expanded.

abundance	j_gene	d_gene	v_gene	CDR3nt	CDR3aa
few	TRBJ2-7	.	TRBV11-3	TGTGCCAGCAGCTTAGAGAACCTCGGGGAGCAGTACTTC	CASSLENLGEQYF
.	TRBJ1-2	.	TRBV3-1	TGTGCCAGCAGCGACGGGATATACTCCTATGGCTACACCTTC	CASSDGIYSYGYTF
few	TRBJ2-3	TRBD2	TRBV5-1	TGCGCCAGCAGCTGGGGACTAGCAGCAGATACGCAGTATTTT	CASSWGLAADTQYF
.	TRBJ2-7	.	TRBV12-3/TRBV12-4	TGTGCCAGCAGTTTAGGGCAGGGAGGTGACGAGCAGTACTTC	CASSLGQGGDEQYF
.	TRBJ1-2	TRBD1	TRBV4-3	TGCGCCAGCAGCCAAGACAGGGGGCACTATGGCTACACCTTC	CASSQDRGHYGYTF
.	TRBJ2-3	.	TRBV12-3/TRBV12-4	TGTGCCAGCAGCCGGGTAGAAACGCAGTATTTT	CASSRVETQYF
.	TRBJ2-6	.	TRBV3-1	TGTGCCAGCAGCCGACAACCCTCTGGGGCCAACGTCCTGACTTTC	CASSRQPSGANVLTF
once	TRBJ2-5	.	TRBV4-1	TGCGCCAGCAGCCAAGAAGGGAGTGGAGGAGAGACCCAGTACTTC	CASSQEGSGGETQYF
.	TRBJ2-7	.	TRBV5-1	TGCGCCAGCAGCCTCATACCCGGTAACGGCGAGCAGTACTTC	CASSLIPGNGEQYF
few	TRBJ2-1	TRBD1	TRBV27	TGTGCCAGCAGTTGGTCAGGACAGGGGATTGAGCAGTTCTTC	CASSWSGQGIEQFF
.	TRBJ2-1	.	TRBV5-4	TGTGCCAGCAGCTTGGCTGTCGGGGACCCCTCCTACAATGAGCAGTTCTTC	CASSLAVGDPSYNEQFF
few	TRBJ1-4	.	TRBV7-9	TGTGCCAGCAGCTCCCTTTCGGACCCTCCTGAAAAACTGTTTTTT	CASSSLSDPPEKLFF
.	TRBJ2-3	TRBD2	TRBV12-3/TRBV12-4	TGTGCCAGCAGTTTCAGCGGGGATAGCAGGAATACGCAGTATTTT	CASSFSGDSRNTQYF
few	TRBJ2-7	TRBD1	TRBV18	TGTGCCAGCTCGCCCGCCGGGACAGGGGGTGAGCAGTACTTC	CASSPAGTGGEQYF
.	TRBJ1-1	.	TRBV6-2/TRBV6-3	TGTGCCAGCACCAACCCGAGGACTGAAGCTTTCTTT	CASTNPRTEAFF
.	TRBJ2-7	.	TRBV12-3/TRBV12-4	TGTGCCAGCAGTTCTACAGGGAAGAGCTCCTACGAGCAGTACTTC	CASSSTGKSSYEQYF
.	TRBJ2-4	.	TRBV7-2	TGTGCCAGCAGCTCCGGTCTGGGGGAGGACATTCAGTACTTC	CASSSGLGEDIQYF
few	TRBJ1-2	.	TRBV5-6	TGTGCCAGCCAGGGGATATTGACGGGACCCCTACAAGCTTTCTTCGGCTACACCTTC	CASQGILTGPLQAFFGYTF
few	TRBJ2-2	.	TRBV6-2/TRBV6-3	TGTGCCAGCAGTTACCCCCGCCGGGACGTAGACACCGGGGAGCTGTTTTTT	CASSYPRRDVDTGELFF
few	TRBJ2-1	TRBD1	TRBV19	TGTGCCAGTAGACCTTCGGGACAGGGGCTTCATGAGCAGTTCTTC	CASRPSGQGLHEQFF
.	TRBJ1-4	.	TRBV7-6	TGTGCCAGCAGCTTAGGGGGGGCCCCCGAAAAACTGTTTTTT	CASSLGGAPEKLFF
few	TRBJ1-1	.	TRBV4-1	TGCGCCAGCAGCCCCCCCGAGGCGGGCATGAACACTGAAGCTTTCTTT	CASSPPEAGMNTEAFF
few	TRBJ2-3	TRBD1	TRBV5-1	TGCGCCAGCAGCTTGGCCAACCAGGGGGCAGATACGCAGTATTTT	CASSLANQGADTQYF
few	TRBJ1-3	TRBD1	TRBV29-1	TGCAGCGTTTCGAGGACAGGTCCCCTCTCTGGAAACACCATATATTTT	CSVSRTGPLSGNTIYF
.	TRBJ2-2	.	TRBV11-3	TGTGCCAGCAGCTCCCGTATGGGGCGGGGCACCGGGGAGCTGTTTTTT	CASSSRMGRGTGELFF
.	TRBJ2-3	TRBD1	TRBV24-1	TGTGCCACCGGGCCCCGGACAGGGGGCACAGATACGCAGTATTTT	CATGPRTGGTDTQYF
few	TRBJ1-5	.	TRBV6-2/TRBV6-3	TGTGCCAGCAGTTACAGTGCGATCAATCAGCCCCAGCATTTT	CASSYSAINQPQHF
few	TRBJ1-6	.	TRBV30	TGTGCCTGGAGCGAGGCCGATCGTTCACCCCTCCACTTT	CAWSEADRSPLHF
many	TRBJ2-5	.	TRBV7-9	TGTGCCAGCAGACCCCCGGGGGAAGAGACCCAGTACTTC	CASRPPGEETQYF
few	TRBJ1-2	TRBD1	TRBV6-5	TGTGCCAGCAGTTACGGGACAGAGAACTATGGCTACACCTTC	CASSYGTENYGYTF
.	TRBJ2-7	TRBD2	TRBV14	TGTGCCAGCAGCCAAGATCGGGGACTAGCGAGGTACGAGCAGTACTTC	CASSQDRGLARYEQYF
.	TRBJ1-2	TRBD1	TRBV12-3/TRBV12-4	TGTGCCAGCAGGACGTCAGGGGGCGCTGGCTACACCTTC	CASRTSGGAGYTF
many	TRBJ1-6	.	TRBV7-2	TGTGCCAGCAGCTCTGACTACTCACCCCTCCACTTT	CASSSDYSPLHF
few	TRBJ2-3	TRBD1	TRBV5-1	TGCGCCAGCAGCTTGGCCCGGGACAGTCAGATAGATACGCAGTATTTT	CASSLARDSQIDTQYF
.	TRBJ2-6	.	TRBV9	TGTGCCAGCAGCGTAGTGGGGGGTCCGGGAGGGGCCAACGTCCTGACTTTC	CASSVVGGPGGANVLTF
few	TRBJ2-3	.	TRBV4-2	TGTGCCAGCAGCCCTGGGGGAGGGGGCGCAGATACGCAGTATTTT	CASSPGGGGADTQYF
few	TRBJ2-2	TRBD1	TRBV12-3/TRBV12-4	TGTGCCAGCAGTTCCGGGACAGTTACCACCGGGGAGCTGTTTTTT	CASSSGTVTTGELFF
few	TRBJ2-1	TRBD1	TRBV4-1	TGCGCCAGCAGCCCGACAGGGGATGAGCAGTTCTTC	CASSPTGDEQFF
.	TRBJ2-3	TRBD2	TRBV4-3	TGCGCCAGCAGCCAAGTTAGCGGGGACACAGATACGCAGTATTTT	CASSQVSGDTDTQYF
few	TRBJ2-2	.	TRBV12-3/TRBV12-4	TGTGCCAGCAGTTTAAGGCGTCCTAACACCGGGGAGCTGTTTTTT	CASSLRRPNTGELFF
.	TRBJ1-1	.	TRBV20-1	TGCAGTGCTAGTCGGGGGGCGATGAACACTGAAGCTTTCTTT	CSASRGAMNTEAFF
many	TRBJ2-3	.	TRBV12-3/TRBV12-4	TGTGCCAGCAGTTGGAGTGCTGGGGGCACAGATACGCAGTATTTT	CASSWSAGGTDTQYF
.	TRBJ1-1	.	TRBV6-2/TRBV6-3	TGTGCCAGCAGTTACCAAGCCCGGGACATAGTTCTGAACACTGAAGCTTTCTTT	CASSYQARDIVLNTEAFF
few	TRBJ1-6	.	TRBV10-3	TGTGCCATCAGTGAGAAGGCGACTAATTCACCCCTCCACTTT	CAISEKATNSPLHF
.	TRBJ2-7	TRBD2	TRBV20-1	TGCAGTGCTTGGGGGGGTCTTACCTACGAGCAGTACTTC	CSAWGGLTYEQYF
few	TRBJ1-3	.	TRBV7-9	TGTGCCAGCACCGCTCGGCGGGGGAACACCATATATTTT	CASTARRGNTIYF
.	TRBJ1-4	.	TRBV2	TGTGCCGGAAGAAATGAAAAACTGTTTTTT	CAGRNEKLFF
many	TRBJ2-2	TRBD2	TRBV5-1	TGCGCCAGCAGTCTTCAGGCGGGGGGTCCCGGGGAGCTGTTTTTT	CASSLQAGGPGELFF
few	TRBJ2-1	.	TRBV24-1	TGTGCCACCAGTCGGGGACAATCCTACAATGAGCAGTTCTTC	CATSRGQSYNEQFF
few	TRBJ1-3	TRBD1	TRBV4-3	TGCGCCAGCAGCCAAGCAGGGACAGGGGCAGGGGACACCATATATTTT	CASSQAGTGAGDTIYF
.	TRBJ1-1	.	TRBV28	TGTGCCAGCAGTTTACAGCAGGGAGATTTCACTGAAGCTTTCTTT	CASSLQQGDFTEAFF